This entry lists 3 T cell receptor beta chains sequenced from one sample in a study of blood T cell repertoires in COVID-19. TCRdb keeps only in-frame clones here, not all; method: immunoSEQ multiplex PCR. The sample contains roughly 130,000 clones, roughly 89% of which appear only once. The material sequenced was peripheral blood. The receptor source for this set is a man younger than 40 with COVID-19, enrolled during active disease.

CDR3 sequence: CSAPSGQGNYGYTF. The CDR3 DNA reads as TGCAGCGCTCCCTCGGGACAGGGTAACTATGGCTACACCTTC. This chain joins TRBV29-1 and TRBJ1-2; TRBD1 matches 9 bases. CDR3 size: 14 residues. V lost 7 bases, J lost 1 base, and 7 bases stayed unmatched. Germline values: CDR1 SQVTM, CDR2 ANQGSEA. The complete variable domain, with remaining parts taken from reference TRBV29-1 and TRBJ1-2, reads SAVISQKPSRDICQRGTSLTIQCQVDSQVTMMFWYRQQPGQSLTLIATANQGSEATYESGFVIDKFPISRPNLTFSTLTVSNMSPEDSSIYLCSAPSGQGNYGYTFGSGTRLTVV.

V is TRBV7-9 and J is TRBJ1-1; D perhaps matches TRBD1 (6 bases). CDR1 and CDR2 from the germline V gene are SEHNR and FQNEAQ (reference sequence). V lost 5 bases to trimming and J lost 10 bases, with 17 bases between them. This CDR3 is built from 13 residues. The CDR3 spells CASSRPGGTLAFF. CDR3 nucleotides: TGTGCCAGCAGCCGACCCGGGGGGACACTAGCTTTCTTT.

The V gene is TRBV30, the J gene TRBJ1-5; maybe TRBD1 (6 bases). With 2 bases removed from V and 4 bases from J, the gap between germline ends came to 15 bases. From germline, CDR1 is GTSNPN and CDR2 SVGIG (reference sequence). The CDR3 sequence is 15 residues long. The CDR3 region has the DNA TGTGCCTGGAGTCCTACAGGGTCACTAAATCAGCCCCAGCATTTT. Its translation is CAWSPTGSLNQPQHF. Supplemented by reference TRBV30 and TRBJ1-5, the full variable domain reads SQTIHQWPATLVQPVGSPLSLECTVEGTSNPNLYWYRQAAGRGLQLLFYSVGIGQISSEVPQNLSASRPQDRQFILSSKKLLLSDSGFYLCAWSPTGSLNQPQHFGDGTRLSIL.